Listed below are T cell receptor beta chains from one sample, sequenced in a study of T cell changes during pregnancy in multiple sclerosis. The method was immunoSEQ multiplex PCR; TCRdb's version includes in-frame clones alone and lacks a portion of them. The sample has under 65,000 clones; roughly 94% are singletons. This specimen consisted of CD8+ T cells from peripheral blood mononuclear cells, obtained after pregnancy. These receptors all stem from a female donor with multiple sclerosis, enrolled in a pregnancy study. CDR3s include the opening cysteine and the closing phenylalanine or tryptophan. D genes are given only for firm matches. For some rows the clone size is stated as once, few or many, or as a class when expanded; others skip it.

D gene: TRBD1; J gene: TRBJ2-3; clone size: -; V gene: TRBV6-5; CDR3 DNA: TGTGCCAGCAGTTTTGGACAGGGGGTAGATACGCAGTATTTT; CDR3 protein: CASSFGQGVDTQYF
D gene: -; J gene: TRBJ2-2; clone size: -; V gene: TRBV25-1; CDR3 DNA: TGTGCCAGCAGTGAATTTGAACAGAACACCGGGGAGCTGTTTTTT; CDR3 protein: CASSEFEQNTGELFF
D gene: -; J gene: TRBJ2-2; clone size: -; V gene: TRBV27; CDR3 DNA: TGTGCCAGCAGTCTTGGACAGACCGGGGAGCTGTTTTTT; CDR3 protein: CASSLGQTGELFF
D gene: -; J gene: TRBJ1-2; clone size: -; V gene: TRBV7-9; CDR3 DNA: TGTGCCAGCAGCTTAGGGGCGGTGGGGCTCTCAGGCTACACCTTC; CDR3 protein: CASSLGAVGLSGYTF
D gene: TRBD2; J gene: TRBJ2-1; clone size: -; V gene: TRBV27; CDR3 DNA: TGTGCCAGCAGCCTGCGGGGGGGGTCCTACAATGAGCAGTTCTTC; CDR3 protein: CASSLRGGSYNEQFF
D gene: -; J gene: TRBJ1-4; clone size: -; V gene: TRBV15; CDR3 DNA: TGTGCCACCAGCACCATCCCAGGGGATTATGAAAAACTGTTTTTT; CDR3 protein: CATSTIPGDYEKLFF
D gene: -; J gene: TRBJ2-1; clone size: -; V gene: TRBV7-2; CDR3 DNA: TGTGCCAGCAGCCTCCCCTCAGCGGGCCTTAACAATGAGCAGTTCTTC; CDR3 protein: CASSLPSAGLNNEQFF
D gene: TRBD2; J gene: TRBJ2-1; clone size: -; V gene: TRBV2; CDR3 DNA: TGTGCCAGCAGTGCACGAGCGGGAGGGCCGGGAAATGAGCAGTTCTTC; CDR3 protein: CASSARAGGPGNEQFF
D gene: -; J gene: TRBJ1-2; clone size: -; V gene: TRBV2; CDR3 DNA: TGTGCCAGCAGTTACGCTCGAGGGGAGGGGGACTATGGCTACACCTTC; CDR3 protein: CASSYARGEGDYGYTF
D gene: -; J gene: TRBJ2-7; clone size: -; V gene: TRBV7-9; CDR3 DNA: TGTGCCAGCAGCTTAGGGCGGGGACCCTCCTACGAGCAGTACTTC; CDR3 protein: CASSLGRGPSYEQYF
D gene: -; J gene: TRBJ2-3; clone size: -; V gene: TRBV5-6; CDR3 DNA: TGTGCCAGCAGCCAAGGACTACGTATGACCACAGATACGCAGTATTTT; CDR3 protein: CASSQGLRMTTDTQYF
D gene: TRBD1; J gene: TRBJ1-2; clone size: -; V gene: TRBV6-5; CDR3 DNA: TGTGCCAGCAGTTACCAGGGACAGCCGCTGGGCTACACCTTC; CDR3 protein: CASSYQGQPLGYTF
D gene: -; J gene: TRBJ2-7; clone size: -; V gene: TRBV7-9; CDR3 DNA: TGTGCCAGCAGCTTATTACTACTAGACTCTATGAGCTACGAGCAGTACTTC; CDR3 protein: CASSLLLLDSMSYEQYF
D gene: -; J gene: TRBJ1-1; clone size: -; V gene: TRBV30; CDR3 DNA: TGTGCCTGGAGTTACAGTTGGGAGGGTGAAGCTTTCTTT; CDR3 protein: CAWSYSWEGEAFF
D gene: -; J gene: TRBJ1-3; clone size: -; V gene: TRBV28; CDR3 DNA: TGTGCCAGCAGTTCGGACTTCCTTGGATCCCACTCTGGAAACACCATATATTTT; CDR3 protein: CASSSDFLGSHSGNTIYF
D gene: TRBD1; J gene: TRBJ2-1; clone size: -; V gene: TRBV9; CDR3 DNA: TGTGCCAGCAGCGTCCGGACAGGGTTAAATGGTGAGCAGTTCTTC; CDR3 protein: CASSVRTGLNGEQFF
D gene: TRBD2; J gene: TRBJ2-2; clone size: -; V gene: TRBV6-5; CDR3 DNA: TGTGCCAGCAGTTTGGGCCTAGCGGTCGGGGAGCTGTTTTTT; CDR3 protein: CASSLGLAVGELFF
D gene: -; J gene: TRBJ1-5; clone size: -; V gene: TRBV28; CDR3 DNA: TGTGCCGGAGGAGGGGATGGCAATCAGCCCCAGCATTTT; CDR3 protein: CAGGGDGNQPQHF
D gene: TRBD2; J gene: TRBJ2-7; clone size: -; V gene: TRBV19; CDR3 DNA: TGTGCCAGTAGTCCCCACCGGACTAGCGGAGTGGAATCCTACGAGCAGTACTTC; CDR3 protein: CASSPHRTSGVESYEQYF
D gene: -; J gene: TRBJ2-2; clone size: -; V gene: TRBV5-1; CDR3 DNA: TGCGCCAGCAGCTTGCGGCAGGGCTCCACCGGGGAGCTGTTTTTT; CDR3 protein: CASSLRQGSTGELFF
D gene: TRBD2; J gene: TRBJ2-3; clone size: -; V gene: TRBV4-1; CDR3 DNA: TGCGCCAGCAGCCAAGAGTCTAGCGGGCGCACAGATACGCAGTATTTT; CDR3 protein: CASSQESSGRTDTQYF
D gene: -; J gene: TRBJ2-4; clone size: -; V gene: TRBV5-6; CDR3 DNA: TGTGCCAGCAGCTTGTTACAGGGACCTACATGGGACATTCAGTACTTC; CDR3 protein: CASSLLQGPTWDIQYF
D gene: -; J gene: TRBJ1-3; clone size: once; V gene: TRBV10-3; CDR3 DNA: TGTGCCATCAGTGACAGCTCTGGAAACACCATATATTTT; CDR3 protein: CAISDSSGNTIYF
D gene: TRBD2; J gene: TRBJ2-2; clone size: once; V gene: TRBV4-3; CDR3 DNA: TGCGCCAGCAGACCCATCAGCGGGAGGGCAGGCGGGGAGCTGTTTTTT; CDR3 protein: CASRPISGRAGGELFF
D gene: TRBD2; J gene: TRBJ2-1; clone size: -; V gene: TRBV10-3; CDR3 DNA: TGTGCCATCAGTGACCCCGGACTAGCGGGAGACAATGAGCAGTTCTTC; CDR3 protein: CAISDPGLAGDNEQFF
D gene: TRBD1; J gene: TRBJ1-2; clone size: -; V gene: TRBV5-1; CDR3 DNA: TGCGCCAGCAGCCCCGAGGGACAGGGGTACTATGGCTACACCTTC; CDR3 protein: CASSPEGQGYYGYTF
D gene: TRBD1; J gene: TRBJ1-2; clone size: -; V gene: TRBV6-5; CDR3 DNA: TGTGCCAGCAGCCTAACGACAGGGGTGTGGGGCTACACCTTC; CDR3 protein: CASSLTTGVWGYTF
D gene: TRBD1; J gene: TRBJ2-7; clone size: few; V gene: TRBV25-1; CDR3 DNA: TGTGCCAGCGAGGGACAGGGAGGGTACGAGCAGTACTTC; CDR3 protein: CASEGQGGYEQYF
D gene: TRBD2; J gene: TRBJ2-1; clone size: -; V gene: TRBV4-3; CDR3 DNA: TGCGCCAGCAGCCAAGATAAAACTAGCGGGATCTCGGAGTTCTTC; CDR3 protein: CASSQDKTSGISEFF
D gene: -; J gene: TRBJ2-7; clone size: -; V gene: TRBV27; CDR3 DNA: TGTGCCAGCAGTTTGGGCCGATCGTACGAGCAGTACTTC; CDR3 protein: CASSLGRSYEQYF
D gene: TRBD2; J gene: TRBJ2-1; clone size: once; V gene: TRBV2; CDR3 DNA: TGTGCCAGTAGAGCGGGAGGGCCCAATGAGCAGTTCTTC; CDR3 protein: CASRAGGPNEQFF
D gene: TRBD1; J gene: TRBJ2-2; clone size: -; V gene: TRBV27; CDR3 DNA: TGTGCCAGCAGTTCATATACAGGGGGCCTGGGCACCGGGGAGCTGTTTTTT; CDR3 protein: CASSSYTGGLGTGELFF
D gene: TRBD1; J gene: TRBJ2-2; clone size: once; V gene: TRBV27; CDR3 DNA: TGTGCCAGCAGTTTACTTAGCCAGGGGGTTCGAACCGGGGAGCTGTTTTTT; CDR3 protein: CASSLLSQGVRTGELFF
D gene: -; J gene: TRBJ1-1; clone size: -; V gene: TRBV28; CDR3 DNA: TGTGCCAGCAGTCACATGCGACACGTGAACACTGAAGCTTTCTTT; CDR3 protein: CASSHMRHVNTEAFF
D gene: -; J gene: TRBJ1-4; clone size: -; V gene: TRBV27; CDR3 DNA: TGTGCCAGCAGCCACGCGGGGAGAACTAATGAAAAACTGTTTTTT; CDR3 protein: CASSHAGRTNEKLFF
D gene: TRBD1; J gene: TRBJ1-3; clone size: -; V gene: TRBV30; CDR3 DNA: TGTGCCTGGACCACCGGGACAGGGGCTCACACCATATATTTT; CDR3 protein: CAWTTGTGAHTIYF
D gene: -; J gene: TRBJ2-2; clone size: -; V gene: TRBV9; CDR3 DNA: TGTGCCAGCACCCTAGAAGGACTGAGCACCGGGGAGCTGTTTTTT; CDR3 protein: CASTLEGLSTGELFF
D gene: TRBD1; J gene: TRBJ1-1; clone size: -; V gene: TRBV6-5; CDR3 DNA: TGTGCCAGCCGAAATCTAGACAGGGCGGACACTGAAGCTTTCTTT; CDR3 protein: CASRNLDRADTEAFF
D gene: -; J gene: TRBJ2-7; clone size: -; V gene: TRBV27; CDR3 DNA: TGTGCCAGCAGTTTAGGGCAGAGCTACGAGCAGTACTTC; CDR3 protein: CASSLGQSYEQYF
D gene: -; J gene: TRBJ2-5; clone size: -; V gene: TRBV7-8; CDR3 DNA: TGTGCCAGCCTACTACAGGGTACAAGAGAGACCCAGTACTTC; CDR3 protein: CASLLQGTRETQYF
D gene: -; J gene: TRBJ1-1; clone size: -; V gene: TRBV4-1; CDR3 DNA: TGCGCCAGCAGCCCCGGGGGAAATGAAGCTTTCTTT; CDR3 protein: CASSPGGNEAFF
D gene: -; J gene: TRBJ1-1; clone size: -; V gene: TRBV5-6; CDR3 DNA: TGTGCCAGCAGCCTTTACTTTAGTCCGGGACATGGGGATGAAGCTTTCTTT; CDR3 protein: CASSLYFSPGHGDEAFF
D gene: -; J gene: TRBJ2-7; clone size: -; V gene: TRBV7-9; CDR3 DNA: TGTGCCAGCAGCTTAACCGGACTGACCTACGAGCAGTACTTC; CDR3 protein: CASSLTGLTYEQYF
D gene: TRBD1; J gene: TRBJ2-3; clone size: -; V gene: TRBV30; CDR3 DNA: TGTGCCTGGAACTCCGGGACAGAGAACACAGATACGCAGTATTTT; CDR3 protein: CAWNSGTENTDTQYF
D gene: TRBD1; J gene: TRBJ2-7; clone size: -; V gene: TRBV9; CDR3 DNA: TGTGCCAGCAGCCCAAGGACAGGGAACGGCGAGCAGTACTTC; CDR3 protein: CASSPRTGNGEQYF
D gene: -; J gene: TRBJ2-2; clone size: -; V gene: TRBV15; CDR3 DNA: TGTGCCACCACCGGACTGAACACCGGGGAGCTGTTTTTT; CDR3 protein: CATTGLNTGELFF